This T cell receptor beta chain was identified in a study of cytomegalovirus exposure and HLA in healthy donors. General observations from the study: On later analysis, the bulk of CMV-associated TCR beta chains appeared to be HLA-restricted. Presence/absence comparisons presumed near-even sequencing depth among donors.

For this clone: Its target is not known.

Germline CDR1 and CDR2: SSHAT and FNYEAQ (reference sequence). With 0 bases clipped from V and 3 bases from J, the junction kept 2 bases outside the gene matches. The CDR3 is made up of 15 amino acids. Both 60 Vbeta primers and 13 Jbeta primers went into the PCR. Using immunoSEQ multiplex PCR, the repertoire was profiled, and TCRdb retains in-frame clones only, with some absent. The profile shows roughly 35,000 clones, about 53% of them singletons. The sample consisted of PBMCs. The J gene is TRBJ2-7, the V gene TRBV7-7; 10 bases line up with TRBD2. The TCR sequence derives from a woman aged 40 to 55 in good health and CMV-seropositive. CDR3 nucleotides: TGTGCCAGCAGCTTAGCGCTAGCGGGGGTCTACGAGCAGTACTTC. It translates to CASSLALAGVYEQYF.